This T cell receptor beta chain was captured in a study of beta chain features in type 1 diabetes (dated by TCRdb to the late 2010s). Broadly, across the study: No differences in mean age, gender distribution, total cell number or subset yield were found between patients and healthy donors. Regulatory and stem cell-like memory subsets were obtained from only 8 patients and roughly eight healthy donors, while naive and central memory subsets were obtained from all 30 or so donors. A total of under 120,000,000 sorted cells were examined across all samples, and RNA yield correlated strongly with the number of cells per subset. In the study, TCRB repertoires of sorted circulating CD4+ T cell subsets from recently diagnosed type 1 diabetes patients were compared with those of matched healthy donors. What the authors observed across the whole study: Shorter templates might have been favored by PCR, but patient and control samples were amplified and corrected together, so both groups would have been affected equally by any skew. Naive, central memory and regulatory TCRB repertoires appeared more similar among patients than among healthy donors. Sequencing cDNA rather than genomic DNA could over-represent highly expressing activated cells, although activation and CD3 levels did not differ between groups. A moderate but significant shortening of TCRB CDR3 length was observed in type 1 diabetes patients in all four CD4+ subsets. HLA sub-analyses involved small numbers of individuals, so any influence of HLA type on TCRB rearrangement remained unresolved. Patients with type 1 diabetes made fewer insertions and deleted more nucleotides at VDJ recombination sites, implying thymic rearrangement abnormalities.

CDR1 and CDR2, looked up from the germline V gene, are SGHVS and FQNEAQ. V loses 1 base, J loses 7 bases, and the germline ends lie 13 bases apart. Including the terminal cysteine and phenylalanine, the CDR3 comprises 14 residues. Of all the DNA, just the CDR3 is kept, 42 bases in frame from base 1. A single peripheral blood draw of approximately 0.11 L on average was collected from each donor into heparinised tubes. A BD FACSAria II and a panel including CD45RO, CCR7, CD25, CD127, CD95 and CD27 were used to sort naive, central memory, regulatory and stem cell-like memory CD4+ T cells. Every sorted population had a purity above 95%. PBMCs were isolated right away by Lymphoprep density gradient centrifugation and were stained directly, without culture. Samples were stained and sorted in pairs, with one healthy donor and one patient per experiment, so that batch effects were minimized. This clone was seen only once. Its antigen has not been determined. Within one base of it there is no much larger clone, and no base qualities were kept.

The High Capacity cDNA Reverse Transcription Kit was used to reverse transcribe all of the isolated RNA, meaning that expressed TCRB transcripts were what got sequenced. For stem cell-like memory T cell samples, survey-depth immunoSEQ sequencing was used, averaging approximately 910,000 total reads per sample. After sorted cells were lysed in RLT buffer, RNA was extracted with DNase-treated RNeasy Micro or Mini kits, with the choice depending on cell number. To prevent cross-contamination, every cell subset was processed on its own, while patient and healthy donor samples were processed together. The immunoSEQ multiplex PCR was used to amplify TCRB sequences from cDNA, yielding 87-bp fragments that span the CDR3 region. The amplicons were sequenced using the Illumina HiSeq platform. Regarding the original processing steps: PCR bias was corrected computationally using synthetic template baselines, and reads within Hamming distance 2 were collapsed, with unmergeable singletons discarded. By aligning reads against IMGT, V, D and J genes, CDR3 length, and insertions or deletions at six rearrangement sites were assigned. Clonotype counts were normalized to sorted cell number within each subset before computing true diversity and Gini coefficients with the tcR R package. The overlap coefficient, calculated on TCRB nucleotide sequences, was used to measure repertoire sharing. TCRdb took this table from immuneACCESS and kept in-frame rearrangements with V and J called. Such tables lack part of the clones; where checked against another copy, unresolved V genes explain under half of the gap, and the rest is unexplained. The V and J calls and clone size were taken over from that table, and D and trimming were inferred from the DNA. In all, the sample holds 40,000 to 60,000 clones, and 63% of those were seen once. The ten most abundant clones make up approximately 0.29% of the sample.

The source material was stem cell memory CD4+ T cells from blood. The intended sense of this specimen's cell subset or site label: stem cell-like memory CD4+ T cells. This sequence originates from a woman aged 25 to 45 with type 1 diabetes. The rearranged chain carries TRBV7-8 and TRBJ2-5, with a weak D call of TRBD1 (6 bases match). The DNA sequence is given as TGTGCCAGCAGCTTAGGAACAGGGCTTTGGACCCAGTACTTC. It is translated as CASSLGTGLWTQYF.